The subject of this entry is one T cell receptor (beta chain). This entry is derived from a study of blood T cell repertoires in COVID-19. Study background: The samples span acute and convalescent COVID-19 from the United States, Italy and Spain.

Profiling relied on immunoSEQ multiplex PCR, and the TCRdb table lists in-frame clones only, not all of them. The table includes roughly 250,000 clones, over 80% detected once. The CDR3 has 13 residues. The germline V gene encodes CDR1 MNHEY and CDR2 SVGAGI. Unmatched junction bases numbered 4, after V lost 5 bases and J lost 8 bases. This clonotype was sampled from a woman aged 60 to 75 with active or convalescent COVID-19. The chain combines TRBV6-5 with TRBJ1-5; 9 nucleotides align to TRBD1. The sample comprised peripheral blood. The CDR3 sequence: CASSPDRGEPQHF. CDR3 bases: TGTGCCAGCAGTCCTGACAGGGGGGAGCCCCAGCATTTT.